The 23 T cell receptor beta chains listed next were all sequenced from one sample in a study of beta chain features in type 1 diabetes. Reverse transcription of all isolated RNA meant that expressed TCRB transcripts were sequenced. Profiled with immunoSEQ multiplex PCR; TCRdb holds only in-frame clones, not every one. The sample contains about 250,000 clones, over 12% of which appear only once. Sequencing was carried out using naive CD4+ T cells from blood. The receptors come from a woman in her 40s in good health.

The chain has TRBV6-4 and TRBJ2-3, with 9 bases fitting TRBD2. The CDR3 consists of 18 residues. Germline V gene sequence: CDR1 MRHNA, CDR2 SNTAGT. Germline trimming cut 5 bases from V and 2 bases from J; bases unmatched to any gene: 14. In nucleotides, the CDR3 is TGTGCCAGCAGTCTAACCGCCGGGACTAGCTTTTACACAGATACGCAGTATTTT. This gives the protein CASSLTAGTSFYTDTQYF.

V usage is TRBV18 and J usage is TRBJ2-1; tentatively, D is TRBD2 (6 bases). The V end lost 3 bases, the J end lost 7 bases, and 16 bases lay between the germline ends. The CDR3 spans 15 residues. Germline V gene lookup returns CDR1 KGHSH and CDR2 LQKENI. Here the CDR3 reads CASSPRERGWNEQFF. CDR3 bases: TGTGCCAGCTCACCCCGGGAGAGGGGATGGAATGAGCAGTTCTTC.

This clone has more than one count but fewer than ten. The rearrangement links TRBV5-4 to TRBJ2-3, with 8 bases fitting TRBD2. Germline trimming cut 0 bases from V and 3 bases from J; bases unmatched to any gene: 6. Germline V CDR1 and CDR2: SGHNT, YYREEE (reference sequence). This CDR3 region has 16 residues. DNA for the CDR3: TGTGCCAGCAGCTTGGCCGGGCGGGGGGCAACAGATACGCAGTATTTT. It specifies CASSLAGRGATDTQYF.

Only a few counts were recorded for this clone. The V and J genes are TRBV7-2 and TRBJ2-3; possible D gene TRBD1, 6 bases. Per germline, CDR1 SGHTA and CDR2 FQGNSA. The CDR3 is 14 amino acids. V was trimmed by 5 bases and J by 3 bases, leaving 12 bases between them. The CDR3 loop is CASSGQRQTDTQYF. DNA for the CDR3: TGTGCCAGCAGCGGACAGAGACAGACAGATACGCAGTATTTT.

The sample holds many counts of this clone. The chain has TRBV7-9 and TRBJ2-3, with D possibly matching TRBD2 (6 bases). V was trimmed by 3 bases and J by 10 bases, leaving 20 bases between them. The CDR3 totals 15 residues. From germline, CDR1 is SEHNR and CDR2 FQNEAQ (reference sequence). In nucleotides, the CDR3 is TGTGCCAGCAGCTTCACCCTGTCGGGAGACCGTCCGCAGTATTTT. Its protein product is CASSFTLSGDRPQYF.

The table lists this clone with a few counts. The CDR3 DNA reads as TGTGCCAGTAGTCCGCCGACAGGGGGCTATGAGACCCAGTACTTC. It yields the protein CASSPPTGGYETQYF. The chain uses TRBV19 and TRBJ2-5; 10 bases match TRBD1. Germline V lookup: CDR1 LNHDA, CDR2 SQIVND (reference sequence). The CDR3 runs 15 residues. Trimming removed 5 bases from V and 5 bases from J; junction bases left unmatched: 8. The whole variable domain, remainder taken from reference TRBV19 and TRBJ2-5, is DGGITQSPKYLFRKEGQNVTLSCEQNLNHDAMYWYRQDPGQGLRLIYYSQIVNDFQKGDIAEGYSVSREKKESFPLTVTSAQKNPTAFYLCASSPPTGGYETQYFGPGTRLLVL.

This clone appeared a few times. V is TRBV18 and J is TRBJ2-1, with D perhaps TRBD2 (6 bases). Germline-derived CDR1 and CDR2 are KGHSH and LQKENI. The CDR3 is made up of 16 amino acids. The V gene lost 5 bases and the J gene lost 7 bases, with 21 bases spanning the gap. CDR3: CASSMTEAAAGNEQFF. The CDR3 bases are TGTGCCAGCTCAATGACGGAAGCGGCCGCGGGGAATGAGCAGTTCTTC.

The chain uses TRBV9 and TRBJ2-1; the match to TRBD2 covers 7 bases. This CDR3 is 16 amino acids long. Germline CDR1 reads SGDLS; CDR2 reads YYNGEE. The trim removed 0 bases at V and 0 bases at J, leaving 3 bases unmatched. The CDR3 coding sequence is TGTGCCAGCAGCGTAGCGGGGGGAAGCTCCTACAATGAGCAGTTCTTC. Amino acids: CASSVAGGSSYNEQFF. The full variable domain, rest sourced from reference TRBV9 and TRBJ2-1, is DSGVTQTPKHLITATGQRVTLRCSPRSGDLSVYWYQQSLDQGLQFLIQYYNGEERAKGNILERFSAQQFPDLHSELNLSSLELGDSALYFCASSVAGGSSYNEQFFGPGTRLTVL.

The chain has TRBV7-9 and TRBJ1-1; no reliable D call. The CDR3 sequence is 15 residues long. Trimming cost V 0 bases and J 1 base, with 9 bases left between them. CDR1 and CDR2 (germline): SEHNR, FQNEAQ (reference sequence). The CDR3, as DNA: TGTGCCAGCAGCTTAGCCGGACTCCAGAACACTGAAGCTTTCTTT. Translated: CASSLAGLQNTEAFF.

This clone was seen a handful of times. V gene TRBV5-1 combines with J gene TRBJ1-2, with 7 bases matching TRBD1. V trimming: 0 bases; J trimming: 4 bases; junction bases outside the gene matches: 6. The CDR3 spans 15 residues. Per the germline V gene, CDR1 is SGHRS and CDR2 is YFSETQ. DNA for the CDR3: TGCGCCAGCAGCTTGGTTGGGACAGCGCTCTATGGCTACACCTTC. Its protein product is CASSLVGTALYGYTF.

This clone was found a few times. The CDR3 protein is CASSIPNQPQHF. In nucleotides, the CDR3 is TGTGCCAGCAGCATCCCAAATCAGCCCCAGCATTTT. The V gene is TRBV5-8, the J gene TRBJ1-5; D is undetermined. CDR1 and CDR2 from the germline V gene are SGHTS and YDEGEE. V was clipped by 4 bases and J by 4 bases, with 6 bases between them. The CDR3 length is 12 residues.

CDR3 residues: CASSRGGANEQYF. CDR3 nucleotide sequence: TGTGCCAGCAGCCGCGGTGGCGCTAACGAGCAGTACTTC. The chain is built from TRBV7-9 and TRBJ2-7, with D uncertain. The V gene's germline CDR1 is SEHNR and CDR2 FQNEAQ (reference sequence). The CDR3 has 13 residues. The V end lost 5 bases, the J end lost 5 bases, and 13 bases lay between the germline ends.

This clone has a handful of counts. CDR3 in amino acids: CASSPRADYEQYF. The DNA for the CDR3 is TGTGCCAGCAGCCCGAGGGCGGACTACGAGCAGTACTTC. The rearrangement links TRBV5-4 to TRBJ2-7, with a weak D call TRBD2 (5 bases). Between the trimmed V and J ends, which lost 4 bases and 3 bases, there was a span of 11 bases. CDR3 length: 13 residues. Germline V gene lookup returns CDR1 SGHNT and CDR2 YYREEE (reference sequence). Full variable domain (remainder filled in from reference TRBV5-4 and TRBJ2-7): ETGVTQSPTHLIKTRGQQVTLRCSSQSGHNTVSWYQQALGQGPQFIFQYYREEENGRGNFPPRFSGLQFPNYSSELNVNALELDDSALYLCASSPRADYEQYFGPGTRLTVT.

The rearrangement links TRBV7-9 to TRBJ1-1; D is possibly TRBD1 (5 bases). Germline CDR1 SEHNR, CDR2 FQNEAQ (reference sequence). The CDR3 spans 13 residues. CDR3 sequence reads: CGGGRSANTEAFF. The CDR3 DNA reads as TGTGGCGGGGGGAGGTCCGCGAACACTGAAGCTTTCTTT.

This clone showed up just a few times. The rearrangement joins TRBV28 to TRBJ2-1; D perhaps matches TRBD2 (6 bases). The CDR3 extends over 15 amino acids. The V and J ends lost 8 bases and 3 bases respectively, with 17 bases between them. Germline V lookup: CDR1 MDHEN, CDR2 SYDVKM. The CDR3 is CASGTRDFIYNEQFF. CDR3 in DNA: TGTGCCAGCGGAACCCGGGACTTCATCTACAATGAGCAGTTCTTC.

The chain is built from TRBV28 and TRBJ1-5; D is uncertain. Trimming stripped 5 bases from V and 2 bases from J, with 10 bases between. The CDR3 is 14 residues long. The germline gives CDR1 MDHEN, CDR2 SYDVKM. DNA for the CDR3: TGTGCCAGCAGTAGGACGGGAGGCAATCAGCCCCAGCATTTT. Its translation is CASSRTGGNQPQHF.

This clone was found a few times. V is TRBV7-9 and J is TRBJ2-5; 7 bases are shared with TRBD2. CDR3 length: 15 amino acids. Trimming cost V 6 bases and J 2 bases; bases outside gene matches: 9. The V gene's germline CDR1 is SEHNR and CDR2 FQNEAQ (reference sequence). The CDR3 here is CASSTGTTSQETQYF. CDR3 DNA: TGTGCCAGCAGTACGGGGACTACCTCACAAGAGACCCAGTACTTC.

The chain employs TRBV19 and TRBJ2-3, with 10 bases that match TRBD2. The trim removed 5 bases at V and 3 bases at J, leaving 11 bases unmatched. Germline loops: CDR1 LNHDA, CDR2 SQIVND (reference sequence). This CDR3 is 17 amino acids long. Here the CDR3 reads CASSSTILAGVTDTQYF. As DNA, the CDR3 is TGTGCCAGTAGTTCCACCATTCTAGCGGGGGTAACAGATACGCAGTATTTT.

In its sample, this clone was seen once. V gene TRBV2 combines with J gene TRBJ2-3; 7 bases are shared with TRBD2. Germline values: CDR1 SNHLY, CDR2 FYNNEI. The V segment lost 6 bases and the J segment 5 bases; nucleotides outside the gene matches: 8. The CDR3 has 14 residues. CDR3 region: CASRRGWAEDTQYF. The CDR3, as DNA: TGTGCCAGCAGGCGGGGGTGGGCGGAAGATACGCAGTATTTT.

This clone appeared a few times. The V gene is TRBV5-6, the J gene TRBJ1-5; a possible D gene is TRBD1 (5 bases). There are 14 residues in the CDR3. Germline values: CDR1 SGHDT, CDR2 YYEEEE. V lost 2 bases to trimming and J lost 6 bases, with 12 bases between them. The chain's CDR3 is CASSFWQGLQPQHF. CDR3 nucleotide sequence: TGTGCCAGCAGCTTTTGGCAGGGACTTCAGCCCCAGCATTTT.

The chain links TRBV29-1 to TRBJ1-1; no definite D call. CDR1 SQVTM and CDR2 ANQGSEA come from the germline V gene. Trimming took off 0 bases at V and 5 bases at J, with 7 bases between the two ends. The length of the CDR3 is 12 residues. The CDR3, as DNA: TGCAGCGTTGAAGAGGGAGGGACTGAAGCTTTCTTT. Translated, it gives CSVEEGGTEAFF.

A few counts support this clone. The gene calls are TRBV25-1 and TRBJ2-4, with 9 bases aligning to TRBD1. Unmatched junction bases numbered 8, after V lost 2 bases and J lost 9 bases. The CDR3 is 15 residues long. Per the germline V gene, CDR1 is MGHDK and CDR2 is SYGVNS. The CDR3 loop reads CASSEMGQGEAIQYF. CDR3 bases: TGTGCCAGCAGTGAAATGGGACAGGGTGAGGCCATTCAGTACTTC.

The chain carries TRBV11-2 and TRBJ2-7; 10 bases align to TRBD2. CDR1 is SGHAT and CDR2 is FQNNGV in the germline V gene. The CDR3 covers 17 residues. V shed 5 bases and J 4 bases; nucleotides not matched to a gene: 14. This chain's CDR3 is CASSPPPPGLASYEQYF. DNA of the CDR3: TGTGCCAGCAGCCCCCCCCCACCGGGACTAGCGTCTTACGAGCAGTACTTC.